This T cell receptor beta chain was identified in a study of Epstein–Barr virus B cells in breast cancer (dated by TCRdb to about 2021). In the study overall: Control T cells were expanded by rapid expansion method with irradiated PBMC feeders, soluble OKT3 and IL-2 roughly 190 U/ml, collected about 10-12 days after stimulation. This single-patient case report examined whether EBV+ B cells infiltrating the tumor shape the T-cell receptor repertoire in triple-negative breast cancer. General findings and caveats noted by the study authors: All data came from a single patient described as a first proof of concept, which limits generalization.

About this clonotype itself: No cognate antigen has been identified for it. Base quality data are lacking; no much larger clone is found one base away.

Library prep was done by 5' RACE. The SMARTer Human TCR a/b Profiling Kit was used to construct TCR libraries from RNA, capturing the full V(D)J regions of both the alpha and beta chains. Amplified libraries were purified with AMPure XP beads and validated on an Agilent 2100 Bioanalyzer with the DNA 1000 Kit. Libraries were sequenced on an Illumina MiSeq with the 600-cycle v3 reagent kit, giving 2 x 300 bp paired-end reads. The source study handled its data this way. MiXCR and VDJTools were used to process the reads; non-productive clonotypes were removed, and clonotypes were merged by CDR3 amino acid sequence before frequencies were recalculated. CDR3 sequences were compared with the McPAS-TCR database with a Levenshtein distance of 1 allowed, and UpSet plots were created in R using UpSetR. TCRdb itself trimmed the public reads at Q25 with fastp, ran MiXCR and retained productive beta chains. Each CDR3 protein gets just one entry, which takes the most common genes and DNA from the rows behind it. The V and J calls shown here were made by TCRdb, not taken from the authors' results. Across this sample there are fewer than 650 distinct CDR3 sequences, with 36% seen only once. Clones ranked in the top ten supply over 98% of the sample.

RNA from approximately 1e5 to 1e6 cultured T cells was extracted using RNeasy Micro or Mini kits with on-column DNase digestion, and the RNA was checked on an Agilent 2100 Bioanalyzer. CDR1 and CDR2 (SGHRS, YFSETQ) derive from the germline V gene. The V end loses 5 bases and the J end loses 2 bases, and a stretch of 8 bases separates them. Spanning cysteine to phenylalanine, the CDR3 consists of 12 amino acids. The retained sequence is limited to the CDR3, 36 bases, with the frame set at the first base. The TCR was taken from a woman between 35 and 50 years old with triple-negative breast cancer. Input material: tumor-infiltrating lymphocytes expanded in culture. This sequence uses TRBV5-1 and TRBJ2-7; no confident D gene assignment can be made. The sequenced DNA is TGCGCCAGCAGTAACGGCCCCTACGAGCAGTACTTC. This gives the protein CASSNGPYEQYF.